Described below is a single TCR beta chain sequence and its context. The data stem from a study of blood T cell repertoires in COVID-19. CDR1 and CDR2 (germline): LGHDT, YNNKEL (reference sequence). The CDR3 contains 15 residues. Trimming left V 1 base short and J 4 bases short, with 11 bases between. Cohorts were assigned according to the clinical history that participants reported. Exposed study participants had met a COVID-19 case within 2 weeks before entry. Method: immunoSEQ multiplex PCR; TCRdb's copy keeps in-frame clones and lacks some. Among fewer than 250,000 clones, around nine tenths were seen once, and the ten largest hold about 3.5%.

This TCR was recovered from a woman aged 25 to 39 who had been exposed to COVID-19. Sequencing was carried out using PBMCs or T cells enriched from blood (not recorded which). The rearrangement uses TRBV3-1 (or the pseudogene TRBV3-2) and TRBJ1-3; the D gene is possibly TRBD1 (5 bases). Here the CDR3 reads CASSQGMGGGNTIYF. The DNA for the CDR3 is TGTGCCAGCAGCCAAGGAATGGGGGGAGGAAACACCATATATTTT.